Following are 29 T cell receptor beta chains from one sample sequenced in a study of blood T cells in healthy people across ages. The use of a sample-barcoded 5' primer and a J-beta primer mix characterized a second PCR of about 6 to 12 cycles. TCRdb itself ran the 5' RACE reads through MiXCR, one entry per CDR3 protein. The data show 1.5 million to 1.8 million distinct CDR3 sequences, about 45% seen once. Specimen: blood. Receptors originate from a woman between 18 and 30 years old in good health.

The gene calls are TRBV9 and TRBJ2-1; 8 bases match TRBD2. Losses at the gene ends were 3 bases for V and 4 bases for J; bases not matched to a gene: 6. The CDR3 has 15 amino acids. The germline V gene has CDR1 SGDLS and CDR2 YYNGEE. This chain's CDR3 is CASSGGLGPYNEQFF. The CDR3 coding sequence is TGTGCCAGCAGCGGGGGACTAGGTCCTTACAATGAGCAGTTCTTC.

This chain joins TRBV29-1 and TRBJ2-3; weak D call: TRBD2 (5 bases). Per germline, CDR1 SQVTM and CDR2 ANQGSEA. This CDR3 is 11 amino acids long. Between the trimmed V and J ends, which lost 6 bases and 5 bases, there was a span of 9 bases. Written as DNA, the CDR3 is TGCAGCGTCCCCCGGGGAGATACGCAGTATTTT. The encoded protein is CSVPRGDTQYF.

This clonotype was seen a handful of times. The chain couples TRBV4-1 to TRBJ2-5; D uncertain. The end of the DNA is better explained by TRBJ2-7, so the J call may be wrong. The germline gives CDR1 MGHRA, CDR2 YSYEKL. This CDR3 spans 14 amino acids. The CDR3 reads CASSQETREYEQYF. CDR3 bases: TGCGCCAGCAGCCAAGAGACTCGAGAGTACGAGCAGTACTTC.

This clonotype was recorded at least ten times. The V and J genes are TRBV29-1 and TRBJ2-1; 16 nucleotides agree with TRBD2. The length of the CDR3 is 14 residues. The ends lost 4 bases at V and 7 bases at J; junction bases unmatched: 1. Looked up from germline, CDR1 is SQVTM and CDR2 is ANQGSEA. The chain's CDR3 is CSVAGLAGGNEQFF. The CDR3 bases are TGCAGCGTTGCGGGACTAGCGGGAGGGAATGAGCAGTTCTTC.

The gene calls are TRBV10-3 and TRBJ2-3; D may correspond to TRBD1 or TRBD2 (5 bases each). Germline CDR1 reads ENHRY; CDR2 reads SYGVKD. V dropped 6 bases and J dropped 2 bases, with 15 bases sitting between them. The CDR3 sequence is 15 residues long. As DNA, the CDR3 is TGTGCCATCAGGGACCCGGGGCCTCACACAGATACGCAGTATTTT. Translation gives CAIRDPGPHTDTQYF.

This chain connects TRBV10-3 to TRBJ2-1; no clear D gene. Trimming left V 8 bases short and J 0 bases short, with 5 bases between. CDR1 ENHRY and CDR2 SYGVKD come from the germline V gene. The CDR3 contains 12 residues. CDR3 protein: CAIRSSYNEQFF. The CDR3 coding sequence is TGTGCCATCCGGAGCTCCTACAATGAGCAGTTCTTC.

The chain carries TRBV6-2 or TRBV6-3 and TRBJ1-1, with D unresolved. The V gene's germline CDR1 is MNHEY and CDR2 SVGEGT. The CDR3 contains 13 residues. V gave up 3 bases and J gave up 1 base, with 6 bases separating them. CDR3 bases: TGTGCCAGCAGTTATGTGGAGAACACTGAAGCTTTCTTT. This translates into CASSYVENTEAFF.

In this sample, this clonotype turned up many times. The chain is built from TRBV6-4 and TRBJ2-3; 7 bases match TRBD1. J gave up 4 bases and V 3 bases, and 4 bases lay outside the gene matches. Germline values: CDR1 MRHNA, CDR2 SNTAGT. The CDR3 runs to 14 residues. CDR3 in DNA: TGTGCCAGCAGTGAAGGGACAGAATCAGATACGCAGTATTTT. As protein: CASSEGTESDTQYF.

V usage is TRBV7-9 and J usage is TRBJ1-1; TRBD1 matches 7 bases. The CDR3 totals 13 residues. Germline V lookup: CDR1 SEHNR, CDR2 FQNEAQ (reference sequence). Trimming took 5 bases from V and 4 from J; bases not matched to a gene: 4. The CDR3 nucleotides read TGTGCCAGCAGCGGCAGGGGGGTCACTGAAGCTTTCTTT. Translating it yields CASSGRGVTEAFF.

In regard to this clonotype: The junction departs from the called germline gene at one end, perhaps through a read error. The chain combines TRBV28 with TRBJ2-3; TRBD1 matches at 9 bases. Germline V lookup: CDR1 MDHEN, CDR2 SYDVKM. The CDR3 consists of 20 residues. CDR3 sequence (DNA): TGTGTCAGCAGTCCCGGACAGGGGAGAACCGGACTCTCCATCACAGATACGCAGTATTTT. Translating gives CVSSPGQGRTGLSITDTQYF.

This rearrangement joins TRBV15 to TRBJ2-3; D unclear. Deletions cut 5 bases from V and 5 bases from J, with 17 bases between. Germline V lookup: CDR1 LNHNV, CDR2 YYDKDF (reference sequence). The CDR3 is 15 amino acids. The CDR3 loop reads CATSRRVGSGDTQYF. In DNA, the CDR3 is TGTGCCACCAGCCGTAGAGTGGGGTCCGGAGATACGCAGTATTTT.

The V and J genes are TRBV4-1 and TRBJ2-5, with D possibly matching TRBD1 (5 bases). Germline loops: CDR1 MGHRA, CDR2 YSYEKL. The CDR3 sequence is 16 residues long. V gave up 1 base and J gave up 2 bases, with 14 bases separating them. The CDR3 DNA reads TGCGCCAGCAGCCAAGTTCGATGGCAGGGTCAAGAGACCCAGTACTTC. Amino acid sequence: CASSQVRWQGQETQYF.

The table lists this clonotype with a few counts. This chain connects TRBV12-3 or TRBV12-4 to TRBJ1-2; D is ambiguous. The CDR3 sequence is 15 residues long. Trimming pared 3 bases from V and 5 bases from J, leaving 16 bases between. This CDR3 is CASSFHRLQLYGYTF. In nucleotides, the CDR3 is TGTGCCAGCAGTTTTCACCGACTCCAACTATATGGCTACACCTTC.

The CDR3: CASSRDRVSSGANVLTF. CDR3 coding DNA: TGTGCCAGCAGCCGGGACAGGGTCAGCTCTGGGGCCAACGTCCTGACTTTC. The chain employs TRBV7-2 and TRBJ2-6, with 9 positions matching TRBD1. The CDR3 spans 17 residues. After removal of 5 bases from V and 0 bases from J, the junction contained 5 bases not matched to a gene. CDR1 is SGHTA and CDR2 is FQGNSA in the germline V gene.

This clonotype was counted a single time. CDR3 loop: CASSPGAGSNEQYF. The DNA of the CDR3 is TGTGCCAGTAGTCCCGGGGCGGGCAGCAATGAGCAGTACTTC. This chain connects TRBV19 to TRBJ2-5; either TRBD1 or TRBD2 may fit D (5 bases each). V was clipped by 5 bases and J by 11 bases, with 21 bases between them. The CDR3 is 14 residues long. Germline V CDR1 and CDR2: LNHDA, SQIVND (reference sequence). Variable domain in full (rest from reference TRBV19 and TRBJ2-5): DGGITQSPKYLFRKEGQNVTLSCEQNLNHDAMYWYRQDPGQGLRLIYYSQIVNDFQKGDIAEGYSVSREKKESFPLTVTSAQKNPTAFYLCASSPGAGSNEQYFGPGTRLLVL.

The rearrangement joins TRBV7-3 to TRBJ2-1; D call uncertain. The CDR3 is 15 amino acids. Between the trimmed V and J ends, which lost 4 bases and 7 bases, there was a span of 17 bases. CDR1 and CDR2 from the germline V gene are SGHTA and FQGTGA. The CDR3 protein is CASSSLGIQGNEQFF. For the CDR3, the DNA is TGTGCCAGCAGCTCCCTAGGTATCCAAGGGAATGAGCAGTTCTTC.

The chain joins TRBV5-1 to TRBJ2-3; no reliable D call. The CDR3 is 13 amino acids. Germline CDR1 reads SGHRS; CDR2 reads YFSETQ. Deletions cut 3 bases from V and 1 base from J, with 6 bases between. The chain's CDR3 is CASSCSRTDTQYF. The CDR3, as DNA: TGCGCCAGCAGCTGCTCCCGCACAGATACGCAGTATTTT.

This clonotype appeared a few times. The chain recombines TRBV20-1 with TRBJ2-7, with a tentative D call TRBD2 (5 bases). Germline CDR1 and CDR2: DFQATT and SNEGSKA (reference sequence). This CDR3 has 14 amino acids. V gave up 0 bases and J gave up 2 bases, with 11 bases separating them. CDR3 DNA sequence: TGCAGTGCTAGAGATGTGCTAGCTCCCTACGAGCAGTACTTC. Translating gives CSARDVLAPYEQYF.

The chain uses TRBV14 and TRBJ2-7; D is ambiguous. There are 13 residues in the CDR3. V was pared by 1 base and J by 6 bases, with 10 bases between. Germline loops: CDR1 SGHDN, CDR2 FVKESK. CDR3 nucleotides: TGTGCCAGCAGCCAAGGGCACGGTGGCGAGCAGTACTTC. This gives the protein CASSQGHGGEQYF.

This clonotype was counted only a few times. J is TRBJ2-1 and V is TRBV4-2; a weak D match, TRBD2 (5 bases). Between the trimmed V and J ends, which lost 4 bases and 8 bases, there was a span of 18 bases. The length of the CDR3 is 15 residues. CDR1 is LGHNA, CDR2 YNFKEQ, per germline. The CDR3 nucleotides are TGTGCCAGCAGCCCCCGCTTGGGAGACCCCCATGAGCAGTTCTTC. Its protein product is CASSPRLGDPHEQFF.

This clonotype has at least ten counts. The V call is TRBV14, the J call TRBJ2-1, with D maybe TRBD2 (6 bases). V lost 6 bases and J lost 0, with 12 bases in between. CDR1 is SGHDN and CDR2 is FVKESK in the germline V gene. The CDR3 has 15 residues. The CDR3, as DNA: TGTGCCAGCAGTTACGTTAGCGGCTCCTACAATGAGCAGTTCTTC. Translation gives CASSYVSGSYNEQFF. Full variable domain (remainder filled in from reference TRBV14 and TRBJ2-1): EAGVTQFPSHSVIEKGQTVTLRCDPISGHDNLYWYRRVMGKEIKFLLHFVKESKQDESGMPNNRFLAERTGGTYSTLKVQPAELEDSGVYFCASSYVSGSYNEQFFGPGTRLTVL.

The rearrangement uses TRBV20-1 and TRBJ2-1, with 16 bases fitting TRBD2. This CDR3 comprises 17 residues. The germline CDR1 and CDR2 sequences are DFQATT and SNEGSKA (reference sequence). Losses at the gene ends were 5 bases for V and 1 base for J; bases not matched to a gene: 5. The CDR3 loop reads CSAAGLAGGNSYNEQFF. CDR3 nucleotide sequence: TGCAGTGCTGCGGGACTAGCGGGAGGGAATTCCTACAATGAGCAGTTCTTC.

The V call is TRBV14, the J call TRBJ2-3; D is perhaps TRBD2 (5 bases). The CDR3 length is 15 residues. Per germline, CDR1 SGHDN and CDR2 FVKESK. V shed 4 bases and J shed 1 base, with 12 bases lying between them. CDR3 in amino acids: CASSRISAGTDTQYF. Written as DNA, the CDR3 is TGTGCCAGCAGCCGGATTAGCGCGGGCACAGATACGCAGTATTTT.

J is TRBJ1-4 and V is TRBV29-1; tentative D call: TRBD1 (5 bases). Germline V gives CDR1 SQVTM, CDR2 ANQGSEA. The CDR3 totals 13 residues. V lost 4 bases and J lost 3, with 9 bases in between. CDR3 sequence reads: CSVARGANEKLFF. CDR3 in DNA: TGCAGCGTTGCGAGGGGTGCTAATGAAAAACTGTTTTTT.

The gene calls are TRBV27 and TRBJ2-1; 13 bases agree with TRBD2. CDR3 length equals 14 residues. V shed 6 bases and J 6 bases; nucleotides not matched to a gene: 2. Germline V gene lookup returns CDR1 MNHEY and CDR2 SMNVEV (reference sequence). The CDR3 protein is CASRGLAGFNEQFF. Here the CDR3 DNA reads TGTGCCAGCAGGGGACTAGCGGGGTTCAATGAGCAGTTCTTC.

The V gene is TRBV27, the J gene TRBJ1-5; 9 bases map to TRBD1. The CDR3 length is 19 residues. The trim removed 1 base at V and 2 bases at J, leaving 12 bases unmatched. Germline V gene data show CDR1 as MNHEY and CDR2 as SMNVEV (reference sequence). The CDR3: CASSLFGDRVGYGNQPQHF. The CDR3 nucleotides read TGTGCCAGCAGTTTATTCGGGGACAGGGTTGGATACGGCAATCAGCCCCAGCATTTT.

The CDR3 region is CASGLVAARGSYNEQFF. For the CDR3, the DNA is TGTGCTAGTGGTTTGGTAGCCGCTCGGGGGTCCTACAATGAGCAGTTCTTC. The chain is built from TRBV12-5 and TRBJ2-1, with D possibly TRBD2 on 6 matching bases. This CDR3 spans 17 amino acids. V was cut by 0 bases and J by 1 base, with 13 bases left in between. The germline CDR1 and CDR2 sequences are LGHNT and FRNRAP.

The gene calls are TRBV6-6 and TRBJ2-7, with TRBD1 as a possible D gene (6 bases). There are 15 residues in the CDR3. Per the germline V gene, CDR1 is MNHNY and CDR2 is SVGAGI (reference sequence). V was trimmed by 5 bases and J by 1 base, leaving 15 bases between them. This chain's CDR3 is CASSTHRDGSYEQYF. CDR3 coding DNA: TGTGCCAGCAGTACCCACAGGGATGGGTCCTACGAGCAGTACTTC.

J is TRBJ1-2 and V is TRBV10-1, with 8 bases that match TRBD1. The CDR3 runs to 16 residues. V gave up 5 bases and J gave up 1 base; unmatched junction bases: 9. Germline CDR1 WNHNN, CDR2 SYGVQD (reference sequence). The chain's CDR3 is CASSYPGQVINYGYTF. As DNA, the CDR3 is TGCGCCAGCAGTTACCCGGGACAGGTGATTAACTATGGCTACACCTTC.